This T cell receptor beta chain was documented in a study of T cells after posttransplantation cyclophosphamide (TCRdb year 2016). At the level of the whole study: T cell repertoire reconstitution was tracked by TRB sequencing after myeloablative bone marrow transplantation in which posttransplantation cyclophosphamide was used as GVHD prophylaxis. Samples from around 40 PTCy-treated patients and about 17 related bone marrow donors of those patients were subjected to antigen receptor sequencing. TRB sequencing was performed on blood from all 35 or so PTCy patients with 1-year posttransplant specimens. In 3 patients, TRB sequencing was also performed on up to about 3 more blood samples taken 2 to 5.2 years after transplant, and in several patients, pretransplant blood was also TRB-sequenced. Because TRA and TRB clonality correlated tightly in under ten samples, the subsequent TCR analyses were limited to TRB only. Public TRB sequences were queried against a database of over 3,600 sequences associated with responses to pathogens, tumor antigens, self-antigens and alloantigens. Study-wide findings and limitations: Donor-recipient similarity was low at 1-2 months but rose over the first year, and later blood repertoires were often dominated by donor CD8+ memory clones. Across 35 to 45 patients, TRB clonality was highly associated with recipient CMV seropositivity and CMV reactivation, and diversity in PTCy patients was similar to diversity in CNI/methotrexate controls. The TRB repertoires of T cells infiltrating skin or the GI tract showed only limited overlap with the TRB repertoires found in blood.

From cysteine to phenylalanine, the CDR3 is 15 amino acids long. Kept here is only the CDR3 DNA, which spans 45 bases and is read in frame from base 1. Trimmed from V: 2 bases; trimmed from J: 4 bases; junction bases lacking a gene match: 6. Concerning this clone: Its antigen target is currently unknown. No qualities accompany the bases; no much larger clone lies one base away.

In the paper's terms, the treatment or condition label means: high-dose cyclophosphamide on days +3 and +4 as single-agent GVHD prophylaxis. PTCy patients received busulfan and fludarabine conditioning, a related or unrelated marrow graft, and cyclophosphamide on days +3 and +4. The PTCy-treated patients were enrolled in a prospective multi-institutional clinical trial. Mononuclear cells from peripheral blood and bone marrow were separated by Ficoll-Hypaque density centrifugation and then cryopreserved. TRB sequencing was run on genomic DNA with either the immunoSEQ assay at survey resolution or the hsTCRB kit. On the study's bioinformatics: Initial read processing used immunoSEQ software, and repertoire analyses used the LymphoSeq R package. For each TRB dataset, clonality was calculated as 1 minus normalized Shannon entropy, and the Gini coefficient was computed as well. Phenotypes of unsorted samples were inferred by mapping TRB sequences from sorted subsets of the recipient or donor onto the same recipient's unsorted samples. TCRdb re-hosts the immuneACCESS table, in-frame sequences only. Its copies lack some clones; in the studies checked, an unresolved V gene accounts for under half of them, and the cause for the rest is not known. Clonal size and the V and J genes are those of that table, whereas D and trimming came from the DNA. The sample table shows about 6,800 clones, and roughly nine tenths are seen once. Around 13% of the sample belongs to the ten largest clones.

This specimen was PBMCs, taken approximately 190 weeks after allogeneic stem cell transplant with posttransplant cyclophosphamide. The rearrangement joined TRBV23-1 to TRBJ2-3; the central 7 bases match TRBD1. TRBV23-1 is an ORF, and what it does is uncertain. The clonotype was recovered from a female patient aged 45 to 65 who received an allogeneic stem cell transplant from a related donor, was CMV-positive, and had no GVHD. Following a transplant, a fraction of the T cells may be traceable to the graft donor. Here is the DNA: TGCGCCAGCAGTCAACCGGACAGGATCCCAGATACGCAGTATTTT. It codes for CASSQPDRIPDTQYF.